The source of this TCR beta chain is a study of T cells in tuberculosis. On the study more broadly: IGRA-negative adolescents, IGRA-positive adolescents with latent tuberculosis and adults with active tuberculosis formed this South African cohort.

The assay was immunoSEQ multiplex PCR, and TCRdb's table has in-frame clones only and misses some. The sample has 20,000 to 25,000 clones, under 85% seen once. The CDR3 covers 11 residues. The germline CDR1 and CDR2 sequences are DFQATT and SNEGSKA (reference sequence). V shed 1 base and J shed 6 bases, with 7 bases lying between them. Time point described: new active TB diagnosis, blood taken before or within 7 days of starting treatment. The TCR was taken from an adult with tuberculosis. This chain joins TRBV20-1 and TRBJ2-7; maybe TRBD2 (5 bases). The starting material was PBMCs, obtained at tuberculosis diagnosis. CDR3 sequence reads: CSARVASEQYF. In DNA form, the CDR3 reads TGCAGTGCTAGAGTAGCGAGCGAGCAGTACTTC.